Listed below are T cell receptor beta chains from one sample, sequenced in a study of response to subunit inactivated influenza vaccine. TCRdb independently ran MiXCR on the RT-PCR reads; one entry per CDR3 protein. The sample lists approximately 530,000 distinct CDR3 sequences, around 8% occurring once. Material: PBMCs from blood, obtained about 23 months after vaccination. The receptor set was obtained from a man aged 50 to 75 who received an inactivated influenza vaccine. Each CDR3 is given with its conserved first and last residue. A D gene is named only where the DNA matches it firmly. Size tells how often a clone was seen (once, few, many) or the class of an expanded clone, and some rows leave it out.

>-|-|TRBJ2-5|TRBV12-3/TRBV12-4
CASTGEGVGKTQYF
TGTGCCAGCACCGGAGAAGGAGTTGGGAAGACCCAGTACTTC
>TRBD2|-|TRBJ2-7|TRBV20-1
CSAGRGAYEQYF
TGCAGTGCCGGGCGGGGGGCCTACGAGCAGTACTTC
>-|-|TRBJ2-1|TRBV12-3/TRBV12-4
CASSFDRLSGNEQFF
TGTGCCAGCAGTTTTGACAGACTCTCGGGGAATGAGCAGTTCTTC
>-|-|TRBJ2-2|TRBV6-5
CASSSEGAGELFF
TGTGCCAGCAGTTCCGAGGGGGCCGGGGAGCTGTTTTTT
>-|-|TRBJ2-1|TRBV14
CASSQLDSYNEQFF
TGTGCCAGCAGCCAACTAGACAGTTACAATGAGCAGTTCTTC
>TRBD2|few|TRBJ2-1|TRBV7-9
CASRSTSGSSNEQFF
TGTGCCAGCAGATCAACTAGCGGGAGTAGCAATGAGCAGTTCTTC
>-|few|TRBJ1-1|TRBV7-2
CASSPGEGNTEAFF
TGTGCCAGCAGCCCCGGGGAGGGAAACACTGAAGCTTTCTTT
>-|few|TRBJ1-2|TRBV29-1
CSVTENYGYTF
TGCAGCGTGACAGAAAACTATGGCTACACCTTC
>TRBD2|many|TRBJ2-5|TRBV5-6
CASSFSGGEETQYF
TGTGCCAGCAGCTTTTCGGGAGGGGAAGAGACCCAGTACTTC
>-|-|TRBJ2-3|TRBV9
CASNGGVSDTQYF
TGTGCCAGCAATGGGGGAGTAAGCGATACGCAGTATTTT
>-|-|TRBJ1-4|TRBV6-1
CASSPFWENEKLFF
TGTGCCAGCAGTCCTTTCTGGGAGAATGAAAAACTGTTTTTT
>-|few|TRBJ1-3|TRBV4-3
CASSQDIGTWSSGNTIYF
TGCGCCAGCAGCCAAGATATCGGCACGTGGAGCTCTGGAAACACCATATATTTT
>-|many|TRBJ2-2|TRBV6-1
CASRTEYTGELFF
TGTGCCAGCAGGACAGAGTACACCGGGGAGCTGTTTTTT
>-|-|TRBJ1-1|TRBV2
CASSDPAFF
TGTGCCAGCAGTGACCCAGCTTTCTTT
>-|-|TRBJ2-3|TRBV12-5
CASGFGAGSTDTQYF
TGTGCTAGTGGTTTTGGGGCAGGGAGCACAGATACGCAGTATTTT
>TRBD2|-|TRBJ2-3|TRBV7-9
CASSQDRYSGSRDTQYF
TGTGCCAGCAGCCAGGACCGATACAGCGGGAGTCGAGATACGCAGTATTTT
>-|-|TRBJ2-7|TRBV28
CASNSPGGIDYEQYF
TGTGCCAGCAACTCTCCCGGGGGTATCGACTACGAGCAGTACTTC
>TRBD2|-|TRBJ2-2|TRBV12-3/TRBV12-4
CTCSLLAGGRNTGELFF
TGTACCTGCAGTTTACTAGCGGGAGGAAGGAACACCGGGGAGCTGTTTTTT
>-|few|TRBJ2-5|TRBV9
CASSVDGGLPGETQYF
TGTGCCAGCAGCGTAGATGGGGGACTCCCGGGGGAGACCCAGTACTTC
>TRBD2|-|TRBJ2-3|TRBV20-1
CSAAGGAGTDTQYF
TGCAGTGCTGCGGGGGGCGCGGGCACAGATACGCAGTATTTT
>TRBD1|many|TRBJ1-1|TRBV10-3
CAISDPTGGHTEAFF
TGTGCCATCAGTGACCCGACAGGGGGGCACACTGAAGCTTTCTTT
>TRBD2|many|TRBJ2-5|TRBV25-1
CASSDPAGTGETQYF
TGTGCCAGCAGTGATCCAGCGGGGACGGGAGAGACCCAGTACTTC
>-|many|TRBJ1-5|TRBV7-2
CASSLGAAASQPQHF
TGTGCCAGCAGCTTAGGGGCGGCGGCGAGTCAGCCCCAGCATTTT
>TRBD1|many|TRBJ1-5|TRBV6-2/TRBV6-3
CASSYPVTGGPQHF
TGTGCCAGCAGTTACCCCGTTACAGGGGGGCCCCAGCATTTT
>TRBD2|many|TRBJ2-3|TRBV20-1
CSPGLAGEDPFTDTQYF
TGCAGCCCAGGCCTCGCGGGGGAGGACCCTTTCACAGATACGCAGTATTTT
>-|-|TRBJ2-7|TRBV3-1
CASSQDTSREQYF
TGTGCCAGCAGCCAAGATACCTCCCGCGAGCAGTACTTC
>-|many|TRBJ2-1|TRBV5-6
CASSSAGQSEQFF
TGTGCCAGCAGCTCCGCGGGTCAAAGTGAGCAGTTCTTC
>-|few|TRBJ2-7|TRBV7-2
CASSLSSASYEQYF
TGTGCCAGCAGCTTAAGTTCGGCCTCCTACGAGCAGTACTTC
>TRBD1|-|TRBJ1-2|TRBV12-3/TRBV12-4
CASSLAAGQGAGYTF
TGTGCCAGCAGTTTAGCAGCGGGACAGGGGGCGGGCTACACCTTC
>-|few|TRBJ1-2|TRBV29-1
CSVAQGFGSYGYTF
TGCAGCGTTGCACAGGGATTTGGGTCCTATGGCTACACCTTC
>-|many|TRBJ2-1|TRBV29-1
CSVMTGPRLNEQFF
TGCAGCGTAATGACAGGACCCCGCCTGAATGAGCAGTTCTTC
>TRBD1|few|TRBJ2-1|TRBV5-5
CASSLGRTGPYYNEQFF
TGTGCCAGCAGCTTGGGGAGGACAGGGCCCTATTACAATGAGCAGTTCTTC